Below, 32 T cell receptor beta chains from the same sample are listed, as sequenced in a study of blood T cell repertoires in COVID-19. Sequencing used immunoSEQ multiplex PCR; TCRdb keeps in-frame clones, though not all of them. The data show some 120,000 clones, with approximately 85% seen just once and approximately 3% held by the top ten. The material sequenced was peripheral blood. The receptors come from a woman at least 80 years old with COVID-19, enrolled during active disease.

The chain links TRBV6-2 or TRBV6-3 to TRBJ1-2; D perhaps matches TRBD1 (6 bases). The CDR3 has 12 amino acids. CDR1 is MNHEY and CDR2 is SVGEGT in the germline V gene. The V and J ends lost 6 bases and 12 bases respectively, with 17 bases between them. The CDR3 region has the DNA TGTGCCAGCAGCCCGTCCATACAGGGACACACCTTC. Amino acids: CASSPSIQGHTF.

The chain links TRBV7-2 to TRBJ1-5, with D possibly matching TRBD1 (6 bases). V was clipped by 2 bases and J by 4 bases, with 12 bases between them. The V gene's germline CDR1 is SGHTA and CDR2 FQGNSA. The CDR3 has 15 amino acids. For the CDR3, the DNA is TGTGCCAGCAGCTTAAATAGGGGGACAAATCAGCCCCAGCATTTT. The encoded protein is CASSLNRGTNQPQHF.

The rearrangement joins TRBV6-1 to TRBJ1-5; D is ambiguous. This CDR3 is built from 13 residues. The V end was cut by 1 base, the J end by 9 bases, with 10 bases between. CDR1 MNHNS and CDR2 SASEGT come from the germline V gene. The CDR3 nucleotides read TGTGCCAGCAGTGAAGTTCGAGCGGGGCCCCAGCATTTT. Protein sequence: CASSEVRAGPQHF.

The chain uses TRBV5-4 and TRBJ2-5; D gene ambiguous. The CDR3 has 15 amino acids. Germline V gives CDR1 SGHNT, CDR2 YYREEE (reference sequence). Trimming stripped 2 bases from V and 4 bases from J, with 15 bases between. The CDR3 spells CASSLKSNPLETQYF. CDR3 nucleotides: TGTGCCAGCAGCTTAAAGAGCAACCCGTTAGAGACCCAGTACTTC.

The V call is TRBV15, the J call TRBJ2-7, with 8 bases fitting TRBD2. Trimming cost V 7 bases and J 4 bases; bases outside gene matches: 9. The CDR3 contains 14 residues. Germline loops: CDR1 LNHNV, CDR2 YYDKDF (reference sequence). The CDR3 nucleotides read TGTGCCACCAAACAAGCGGGAGCTAAATACGAGCAGTACTTC. As protein: CATKQAGAKYEQYF. Together with reference TRBV15 and TRBJ2-7, the CDR3 gives the full variable domain: DAMVIQNPRYQVTQFGKPVTLSCSQTLNHNVMYWYQQKSSQAPKLLFHYYDKDFNNEADTPDNFQSRRPNTSFCFLDIRSPGLGDTAMYLCATKQAGAKYEQYFGPGTRLTVT.

The rearrangement links TRBV7-2 to TRBJ2-1; D ambiguous. Germline V gene sequence: CDR1 SGHTA, CDR2 FQGNSA. The CDR3 is 13 residues long. The V gene lost 4 bases and the J gene lost 7 bases, with 11 bases spanning the gap. The CDR3 nucleotides read TGTGCCAGCAGCTCCCTTGGCCCAAATGAGCAGTTCTTC. Its translation is CASSSLGPNEQFF.

The chain carries TRBV19 and TRBJ1-1, with 8 bases lining up with TRBD1. Germline CDR1 LNHDA, CDR2 SQIVND (reference sequence). This CDR3 region has 13 residues. Germline trimming cut 6 bases from V and 3 bases from J; bases unmatched to any gene: 3. In DNA form, the CDR3 reads TGTGCCAGTAGCGCACAGGGGGACACTGAAGCTTTCTTT. Its protein product is CASSAQGDTEAFF.

The rearrangement joins TRBV3-1 (or the pseudogene TRBV3-2) to TRBJ1-1, with unresolved D. Germline lookup yields CDR1 LGHDT and CDR2 YNNKEL (reference sequence). The germline V and J ends were trimmed by 0 bases and 0 bases, with 8 bases remaining between them. This CDR3 is 15 amino acids long. Here the CDR3 reads CASSQDLDMNTEAFF. The CDR3 coding sequence is TGTGCCAGCAGCCAAGATCTTGACATGAACACTGAAGCTTTCTTT.

V usage is TRBV12-3 or TRBV12-4 and J usage is TRBJ2-3; TRBD2 matches at 7 bases. The J segment lost 12 bases and the V segment lost 7 bases, leaving 7 bases of the junction unmatched. This CDR3 region has 11 residues. The CDR3 DNA sequence: TGTGCCAGCACCGAAACTAGCGAACAGTATTTT. Its protein product is CASTETSEQYF.

This clone was found once. The chain has TRBV19 and TRBJ2-1, with TRBD2 matching over 8 bases. The CDR3 sequence is 16 residues long. Germline V gene lookup returns CDR1 LNHDA and CDR2 SQIVND (reference sequence). Germline trimming cut 5 bases from V and 6 bases from J; bases unmatched to any gene: 12. The chain's CDR3 is CASSPYPSGRSNEQFF. The CDR3 DNA is TGTGCCAGTAGTCCCTACCCCAGCGGGAGATCCAATGAGCAGTTCTTC.

The J gene is TRBJ2-3, the V gene TRBV12-3 or TRBV12-4; possible D gene TRBD1, 5 bases. This CDR3 region has 13 residues. The ends were cut back, 3 bases at V and 3 bases at J, with 7 bases in the middle. The CDR3 sequence is CASSFKGTDTQYF. The CDR3 nucleotides read TGTGCCAGCAGTTTCAAGGGGACAGATACGCAGTATTTT.

The chain carries TRBV28 and TRBJ1-5, with TRBD1 matching over 7 bases. The CDR3 consists of 15 residues. From germline, CDR1 is MDHEN and CDR2 SYDVKM. The J segment lost 4 bases and the V segment lost 6 bases, leaving 9 bases of the junction unmatched. The CDR3 DNA reads TGTGCCAGCAGGGGTTCAGGGGGATTGAATCAGCCCCAGCATTTT. Amino acids: CASRGSGGLNQPQHF. Using reference TRBV28 and TRBJ1-5 for the parts outside the CDR3, the full variable domain is DVKVTQSSRYLVKRTGEKVFLECVQDMDHENMFWYRQDPGLGLRLIYFSYDVKMKEKGDIPEGYSVSREKKERFSLILESASTNQTSMYLCASRGSGGLNQPQHFGDGTRLSIL.

The rearrangement uses TRBV5-4 and TRBJ1-1; D perhaps matches TRBD1 (5 bases). Germline V CDR1 and CDR2: SGHNT, YYREEE (reference sequence). This CDR3 region has 14 residues. Trimming shortened V by 4 bases and J by 0 bases, and 10 bases separated the two germline ends. CDR3 residues: CASSPGGLNTEAFF. The CDR3, as DNA: TGTGCCAGCAGCCCGGGGGGGTTGAACACTGAAGCTTTCTTT.

This sequence joins TRBV28 and TRBJ1-4; 8 nucleotides align to TRBD1. The CDR3 is 13 residues long. Germline values: CDR1 MDHEN, CDR2 SYDVKM. The ends lost 10 bases at V and 8 bases at J; junction bases unmatched: 9. The CDR3 spells CATKGQDSEKLFF. CDR3 coding DNA: TGTGCCACCAAGGGACAGGATTCCGAAAAACTGTTTTTT. Filled out from reference TRBV28 and TRBJ1-4, the complete variable domain reads DVKVTQSSRYLVKRTGEKVFLECVQDMDHENMFWYRQDPGLGLRLIYFSYDVKMKEKGDIPEGYSVSREKKERFSLILESASTNQTSMYLCATKGQDSEKLFFGSGTQLSVL.

The V and J genes are TRBV21-1 and TRBJ1-6; TRBD1, the table's D call, lacks a check against the DNA. TRBV21-1 counts as a pseudogene. This CDR3 is built from 23 residues. The CDR3 nucleotides are TGTGCCAGCAGCCAGTTTTCCCTCGACAGGTTCTTATTATTTTACTCCTATAATTCACCCCTCCACTTT. Its protein is CASSQFSLDRFLLFYSYNSPLHF.

This sequence joins TRBV5-1 and TRBJ1-2, with 9 bases lining up with TRBD1. CDR1 is SGHRS and CDR2 is YFSETQ in the germline V gene. Trimming cost V 2 bases and J 8 bases; bases outside gene matches: 7. CDR3 length: 14 residues. The CDR3 region is CASSFSRTGEGYTF. The CDR3 nucleotides are TGCGCCAGCAGCTTCTCAAGGACAGGGGAGGGCTACACCTTC.

This chain connects TRBV7-2 to TRBJ2-3, with 8 positions matching TRBD1. Germline V CDR1 and CDR2: SGHTA, FQGNSA. With 5 bases clipped from V and 2 bases from J, the junction kept 6 bases outside the gene matches. This CDR3 has 15 amino acids. This chain's CDR3 is CASSLDRAFTDTQYF. As DNA, the CDR3 is TGTGCCAGCAGCCTGGACAGGGCCTTCACAGATACGCAGTATTTT.

The chain carries TRBV6-2 or TRBV6-3 and TRBJ2-7; TRBD2 agrees at 12 bases. Unmatched junction bases numbered 4, after V lost 0 bases and J lost 4 bases. The CDR3 totals 16 residues. Germline V gene data show CDR1 as MNHEY and CDR2 as SVGEGT. CDR3 nucleotide sequence: TGTGCCAGCAGTTACTCGACTAGCGGGAGTCGGTACGAGCAGTACTTC. Protein: CASSYSTSGSRYEQYF.

CDR3 nucleotide sequence: TGTGCCAGCAGTTTTAGCTCACAGGGTTATCCGACTAGCGACTACAATGAGCAGTTCTTC. This codes for CASSFSSQGYPTSDYNEQFF. J is TRBJ2-1 and V is TRBV28; TRBD2 matches at 8 bases. Losses at the gene ends were 3 bases for V and 3 bases for J; bases not matched to a gene: 19. The germline gives CDR1 MDHEN, CDR2 SYDVKM. This CDR3 has 20 amino acids.

This chain joins TRBV5-1 and TRBJ2-2, with D maybe TRBD2 (5 bases). There are 15 residues in the CDR3. Deletions cut 1 base from V and 2 bases from J, with 9 bases between. Germline V gene lookup returns CDR1 SGHRS and CDR2 YFSETQ. The CDR3 DNA reads as TGCGCCAGCAGCTTGACCGGGAAAAACACCGGGGAGCTGTTTTTT. Protein: CASSLTGKNTGELFF.

The J gene is TRBJ1-3, the V gene TRBV6-6; tentative D call: TRBD1 (6 bases). V dropped 5 bases and J dropped 4 bases, with 15 bases sitting between them. The V gene's germline CDR1 is MNHNY and CDR2 SVGAGI (reference sequence). CDR3 length: 15 residues. The CDR3 DNA is TGTGCCAGCAGTACGGACAGACTTGCCGGAAACACCATATATTTT. Amino acid sequence: CASSTDRLAGNTIYF.

The V call is TRBV3-1 (or the pseudogene TRBV3-2), the J call TRBJ2-1; weak D call: TRBD2 (5 bases). V was cut by 1 base and J by 9 bases, with 19 bases left in between. Germline-derived CDR1 and CDR2 are LGHDT and YNNKEL (reference sequence). The CDR3 spans 16 residues. The CDR3 DNA reads as TGTGCCAGCAGCCAAGGCACGCTAGCCCTGGTGGGTGAGCAGTTCTTC. It translates to CASSQGTLALVGEQFF.

This rearrangement joins TRBV4-2 to TRBJ1-2, with TRBD1 matching 8 bases. Germline-derived CDR1 and CDR2 are LGHNA and YNFKEQ. V gave up 2 bases and J gave up 4 bases; unmatched junction bases: 9. The CDR3 length is 16 residues. This CDR3 is CASSQQTRGQAYGYTF. Here the CDR3 DNA reads TGTGCCAGCAGCCAACAAACAAGGGGACAGGCCTATGGCTACACCTTC.

The V call is TRBV10-3, the J call TRBJ1-3; D is unclear. The CDR3 spans 14 residues. Germline V gene lookup returns CDR1 ENHRY and CDR2 SYGVKD. V lost 2 bases to trimming and J lost 4 bases, with 9 bases between them. In DNA, the CDR3 is TGTGCCATCAGTGAGCAAGCGGGAGGAAACACCATATATTTT. It encodes CAISEQAGGNTIYF.

The rearrangement joins TRBV28 to TRBJ1-2; the D is unclear. The CDR3 loop spans 14 amino acids. Trimming stripped 10 bases from V and 7 bases from J, with 22 bases between. Germline CDR1 is MDHEN and CDR2 is SYDVKM. Here the CDR3 DNA reads TGTGCCACCAAAGATGCGGTTGGGTTGGTTGGCTACACCTTC. This codes for CATKDAVGLVGYTF.

V and J are TRBV2 and TRBJ2-3; D is possibly TRBD2 (6 bases). The CDR3 consists of 20 residues. V was shortened by 2 bases and J by 5 bases, with 29 bases between the two germline ends. Germline V gives CDR1 SNHLY, CDR2 FYNNEI. CDR3: CASSEQRPTSGVWRRDTQYF. For the CDR3, the DNA is TGTGCCAGCAGTGAACAGAGGCCGACTAGTGGAGTATGGCGTCGAGATACGCAGTATTTT.

This clone was counted once. This chain connects TRBV28 to TRBJ2-3; no definite D call. The ends were cut back, 7 bases at V and 3 bases at J, with 5 bases in the middle. Per the germline V gene, CDR1 is MDHEN and CDR2 is SYDVKM. The CDR3 is made up of 11 amino acids. Written as DNA, the CDR3 is TGTGCCAGCAAGAGGACAGATACGCAGTATTTT. The encoded protein is CASKRTDTQYF.

The chain has TRBV7-2 and TRBJ1-4; no reliable D call. This CDR3 comprises 15 residues. Trimming pared 1 base from V and 3 bases from J, leaving 9 bases between. Per the germline V gene, CDR1 is SGHTA and CDR2 is FQGNSA. CDR3 DNA: TGTGCCAGCAGCTTAGGCGTGTCCCCTAATGAAAAACTGTTTTTT. The encoded protein is CASSLGVSPNEKLFF.

This rearrangement joins TRBV5-1 to TRBJ2-1; 11 positions match TRBD2. There are 20 residues in the CDR3. Per germline, CDR1 SGHRS and CDR2 YFSETQ. J was trimmed by 9 bases and V by 3 bases; bases with no gene match: 23. The CDR3 DNA reads TGCGCCAGCAGCTCCACATCACTGTTCTTACTAGCGGGAGATGGGGCTGAGCAGTTCTTC. Its translation is CASSSTSLFLLAGDGAEQFF.

The chain links TRBV20-1 to TRBJ2-1, with TRBD1 matching 7 bases. CDR3 length: 14 amino acids. Germline trimming cut 3 bases from V and 6 bases from J; bases unmatched to any gene: 8. In germline, CDR1 is DFQATT, CDR2 SNEGSKA (reference sequence). CDR3 region: CSASPRDSFNEQFF. CDR3 in DNA: TGCAGTGCTAGTCCCCGGGACAGTTTCAATGAGCAGTTCTTC.

The chain is built from TRBV9 and TRBJ2-5; D is possibly TRBD1 (6 bases). The germline CDR1 and CDR2 sequences are SGDLS and YYNGEE. Deletions cut 3 bases from V and 2 bases from J, with 11 bases between. The CDR3 has 14 residues. The DNA for the CDR3 is TGTGCCAGCAGCGAAGGACAGCAGCAAGAGACCCAGTACTTC. Translating it yields CASSEGQQQETQYF.

This sequence joins TRBV7-3 and TRBJ2-7, with 7 bases identical to TRBD1. Per the germline V gene, CDR1 is SGHTA and CDR2 is FQGTGA. This CDR3 comprises 16 residues. J lost 0 bases, V lost 6 bases, and 11 bases had no gene match. CDR3 amino acids: CASRSPGQTSSYEQYF. DNA for the CDR3: TGTGCCAGCAGATCCCCGGGACAGACCTCCTCCTACGAGCAGTACTTC.